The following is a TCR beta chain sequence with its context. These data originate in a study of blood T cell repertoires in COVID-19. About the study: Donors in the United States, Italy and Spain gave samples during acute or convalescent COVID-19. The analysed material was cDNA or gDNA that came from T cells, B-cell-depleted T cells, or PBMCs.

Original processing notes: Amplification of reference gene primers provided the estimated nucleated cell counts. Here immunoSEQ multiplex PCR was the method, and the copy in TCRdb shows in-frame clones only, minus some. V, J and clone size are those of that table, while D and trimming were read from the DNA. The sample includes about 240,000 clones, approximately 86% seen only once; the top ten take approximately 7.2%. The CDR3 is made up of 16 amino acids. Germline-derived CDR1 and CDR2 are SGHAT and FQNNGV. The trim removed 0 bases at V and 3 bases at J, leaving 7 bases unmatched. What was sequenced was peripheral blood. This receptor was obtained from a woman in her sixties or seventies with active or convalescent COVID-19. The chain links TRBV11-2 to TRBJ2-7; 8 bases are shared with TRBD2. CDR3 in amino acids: CASSLDSAGGLYEQYF. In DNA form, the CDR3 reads TGTGCCAGCAGCTTAGATTCCGCGGGGGGCCTCTACGAGCAGTACTTC. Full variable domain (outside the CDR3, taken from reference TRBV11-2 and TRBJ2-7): EAGVAQSPRYKIIEKRQSVAFWCNPISGHATLYWYQQILGQGPKLLIQFQNNGVVDDSQLPKDRFSAERLKGVDSTLKIQPAKLEDSAVYLCASSLDSAGGLYEQYFGPGTRLTVT.